Sequencing of this T cell receptor beta chain was carried out in a study of blood T cell repertoires in COVID-19. Whole-study context: The United States, Italy and Spain supplied acute and convalescent COVID-19 samples. The analysed material was cDNA or gDNA that came from T cells, B-cell-depleted T cells, or PBMCs.

Germline V CDR1 and CDR2: SGHAT, FQNNGV. The CDR3 is made up of 12 amino acids. Trimming took off 3 bases at V and 6 bases at J, with 9 bases between the two ends. Per the original methods: Nucleated cell number was recorded as an estimate derived from reference gene primer amplification. Method: immunoSEQ multiplex PCR; TCRdb's copy keeps in-frame clones and lacks some. V and J calls and clone size follow that table, whereas D and trimming were derived from the DNA. The profile shows roughly 250,000 clones, around 82% of them singletons. The TCR comes from a woman at least 80 years old with active or convalescent COVID-19. The chain uses TRBV11-2 and TRBJ2-7; D unclear. The specimen sequenced was peripheral blood. CDR3 residues: CASSFAEAEQYF. CDR3 coding DNA: TGTGCCAGCAGCTTTGCTGAAGCCGAGCAGTACTTC.